Each of the 13 T cell receptor beta chains below was sequenced from the same sample in a study of T cell therapy after organ transplantation. Clones were read by immunoSEQ multiplex PCR, and TCRdb kept only the in-frame ones, dropping some. In the table there are 15,000 to 20,000 clones, 85% of which are singletons. Time point described: 20-29 weeks after completion of therapy. The antigens these receptors bind are not known. The sample was CD8+ T cells from blood, taken after autologous CMV-specific T cell therapy. The receptors here all came from a human patient who had received a solid organ transplant and had CMV disease. Some T cells may arise from the graft donor.

The chain employs TRBV6-6 and TRBJ2-7, with 10 bases fitting TRBD1. CDR3 length: 16 amino acids. CDR1 and CDR2 (germline): MNHNY, SVGAGI (reference sequence). V lost 4 bases, J lost 2 bases, and 8 bases stayed unmatched. The CDR3 DNA reads TGTGCCAGCAGTTCCTCACCGGGACAGGGGCCCTACGAGCAGTACTTC. Amino acids: CASSSSPGQGPYEQYF.

The chain links TRBV5-1 to TRBJ1-2; D remains ambiguous. The V end lost 0 bases, the J end lost 3 bases, and 6 bases lay between the germline ends. Germline V gene lookup returns CDR1 SGHRS and CDR2 YFSETQ. The CDR3 covers 13 residues. The CDR3 region has the DNA TGCGCCAGCAGCTTGGGCGGAGACTATGGCTACACCTTC. As protein: CASSLGGDYGYTF.

With regard to this clone: One base separates it from a far larger clone, so it is likely a read error. The chain couples TRBV7-2 to TRBJ2-7; D may be TRBD2 (7 bases). The CDR3 has 16 residues. CDR1 is SGHTA, CDR2 FQGNSA, per germline. With 5 bases removed from V and 3 bases from J, the gap between germline ends came to 20 bases. CDR3 coding DNA: TGTGCCAGCAGCCCAGGTGGGGGGGCGGGACACTACGAGCAGTACTTC. Its protein product is CASSPGGGAGHYEQYF.

The V and J genes are TRBV30 and TRBJ1-2; D not certain. CDR1 is GTSNPN and CDR2 is SVGIG in the germline V gene (reference sequence). The germline V and J ends were trimmed by 0 bases and 3 bases, with 14 bases remaining between them. The CDR3 has 15 residues. CDR3 region: CAWSVPRWTDYGYTF. CDR3 DNA: TGTGCCTGGAGTGTACCCAGATGGACGGACTATGGCTACACCTTC.

This clone was counted once. This chain uses TRBV2 with TRBJ2-7, with D possibly matching TRBD1 (5 bases). Germline V gives CDR1 SNHLY, CDR2 FYNNEI. The CDR3 length is 15 residues. V gave up 1 base and J gave up 0 bases, with 10 bases separating them. The CDR3 reads CASSEGTPISYEQYF. The CDR3 nucleotides are TGTGCCAGCAGTGAAGGGACACCTATCTCCTACGAGCAGTACTTC.

The V and J genes are TRBV7-9 and TRBJ2-3; 8 bases agree with TRBD1. Germline assignment: CDR1 SEHNR and CDR2 FQNEAQ (reference sequence). The CDR3 totals 14 residues. V shed 4 bases and J 2 bases; nucleotides not matched to a gene: 2. The CDR3 here is CASSWTGITDTQYF. The CDR3 DNA follows: TGTGCCAGCAGCTGGACAGGGATCACAGATACGCAGTATTTT.

The rearrangement links TRBV13 to TRBJ2-2; D remains ambiguous. In germline, CDR1 is PRHDT, CDR2 FYEKMQ (reference sequence). The CDR3 spans 16 residues. Trimming stripped 1 base from V and 3 bases from J, with 12 bases between. This chain's CDR3 is CASSLEDRVDTGELFF. The CDR3 DNA is TGTGCCAGCAGCTTAGAGGATAGGGTCGACACCGGGGAGCTGTTTTTT.

V usage is TRBV4-2 and J usage is TRBJ2-7, with TRBD2 as a possible D gene (7 bases). V lost 0 bases to trimming and J lost 2 bases, with 11 bases between them. The CDR3 extends over 15 amino acids. Germline CDR1 and CDR2: LGHNA and YNFKEQ. CDR3 sequence (DNA): TGTGCCAGCAGCCAAGAAGGGGAGGGGGCCTACGAGCAGTACTTC. It yields the protein CASSQEGEGAYEQYF.

V and J are TRBV6-6 and TRBJ2-7; tentatively, D is TRBD1 (7 bases). V lost 2 bases and J 9 bases, leaving 20 bases between the germline ends. CDR3 length: 15 amino acids. Germline V CDR1 and CDR2: MNHNY, SVGAGI (reference sequence). The CDR3 DNA is TGTGCCAGCAGTTACGGGGCAGGGGGTACAGCGGGGCAGTACTTC. Encoded protein: CASSYGAGGTAGQYF.

The chain uses TRBV6-4 and TRBJ2-3, with TRBD2 matching over 13 bases. Germline CDR1 is MRHNA and CDR2 is SNTAGT. Trimming removed 2 bases from V and 6 bases from J; junction bases left unmatched: 2. The CDR3 contains 15 residues. CDR3 protein: CASSDGLAGDDTQYF. The CDR3 DNA reads as TGTGCCAGCAGTGACGGACTAGCGGGGGACGATACGCAGTATTTT.

The chain uses TRBV4-2 and TRBJ2-2, with a weak D call TRBD2 (6 bases). This CDR3 spans 19 amino acids. Germline lookup yields CDR1 LGHNA and CDR2 YNFKEQ. Trimming removed 0 bases at V and 2 bases at J, with 19 bases between. CDR3 nucleotides: TGTGCCAGCAGCCAAGATATGATCGGGGAGGAGGGCAACACCGGGGAGCTGTTTTTT. Translated, it gives CASSQDMIGEEGNTGELFF.

The rearrangement joins TRBV5-8 to TRBJ1-1; maybe TRBD1 (6 bases). The germline V and J ends were trimmed by 0 bases and 5 bases, with 11 bases remaining between them. The CDR3 runs to 14 residues. CDR1 is SGHTS, CDR2 YDEGEE, per germline. The CDR3 loop reads CASSLVGGRTEAFF. In DNA form, the CDR3 reads TGTGCCAGCAGCTTGGTCGGGGGGCGGACTGAAGCTTTCTTT.

This sequence joins TRBV7-9 and TRBJ1-1; 10 nucleotides line up with TRBD1. This CDR3 contains 16 residues. From germline, CDR1 is SEHNR and CDR2 FQNEAQ (reference sequence). With 6 bases clipped from V and 1 base from J, the junction kept 8 bases outside the gene matches. The CDR3 loop is CASRRTGGKANTEAFF. The CDR3 nucleotides are TGTGCCAGCAGGAGGACAGGGGGAAAGGCGAACACTGAAGCTTTCTTT.